Presented here are 27 T cell receptor beta chains from one specimen sequenced in a study of cytomegalovirus exposure and HLA in healthy donors. Primers included in the PCR were 60 Vbeta and 13 Jbeta primers. Sequenced by immunoSEQ multiplex PCR; TCRdb stores in-frame clones only, minus some. The table has 80,000 to 90,000 clones, approximately 71% seen once; the top ten hold roughly 2%. The sequencing sample was made of PBMCs. The receptor source for this set is a man between 40 and 49 years old in good health and CMV-seronegative.

The J gene is TRBJ2-7, the V gene TRBV7-9, with TRBD2 matching 10 bases. Trimming removed 1 base from V and 3 bases from J; junction bases left unmatched: 3. CDR1 SEHNR and CDR2 FQNEAQ come from the germline V gene (reference sequence). This CDR3 spans 15 amino acids. This chain's CDR3 is CASSLEASGSYEQYF. The CDR3 DNA is TGTGCCAGCAGCTTAGAGGCTAGCGGGAGCTACGAGCAGTACTTC. Based on the CDR3 plus reference TRBV7-9 and TRBJ2-7, the full variable domain is DTGVSQNPRHKITKRGQNVTFRCDPISEHNRLYWYRQTLGQGPEFLTYFQNEAQLEKSRLLSDRFSAERPKGSFSTLEIQRTEQGDSAMYLCASSLEASGSYEQYFGPGTRLTVT.

This clone was counted only a few times. The rearrangement links TRBV2 to TRBJ1-4; 7 bases align to TRBD1. Germline-derived CDR1 and CDR2 are SNHLY and FYNNEI. This CDR3 spans 15 amino acids. Trimming took 1 base from V and 8 from J; bases not matched to a gene: 7. This CDR3 is CASSEGTGAGEKLFF. The CDR3 coding sequence is TGTGCCAGCAGTGAAGGGACAGGTGCTGGGGAAAAACTGTTTTTT.

The chain recombines TRBV19 with TRBJ2-7; 9 positions agree with TRBD2. Germline V gives CDR1 LNHDA, CDR2 SQIVND (reference sequence). Losses at the gene ends were 4 bases for V and 2 bases for J; bases not matched to a gene: 3. The CDR3 length is 14 residues. In DNA form, the CDR3 reads TGTGCCAGTAGTACCGGACTAGCGACCTACGAGCAGTACTTC. This sequence encodes CASSTGLATYEQYF. The whole variable domain, remainder taken from reference TRBV19 and TRBJ2-7, is DGGITQSPKYLFRKEGQNVTLSCEQNLNHDAMYWYRQDPGQGLRLIYYSQIVNDFQKGDIAEGYSVSREKKESFPLTVTSAQKNPTAFYLCASSTGLATYEQYFGPGTRLTVT.

This chain connects TRBV19 to TRBJ1-5, with D possibly matching TRBD1 (5 bases). Deletions cut 7 bases from V and 0 bases from J, with 13 bases between. The CDR3 is 15 residues long. Per the germline V gene, CDR1 is LNHDA and CDR2 is SQIVND (reference sequence). CDR3 loop: CASKWGGYSNQPQHF. The CDR3, as DNA: TGTGCCAGTAAGTGGGGGGGGTATAGCAATCAGCCCCAGCATTTT.

CDR3 protein: CASSPAIAGGSYTEAFF. DNA for the CDR3: TGTGCCAGCAGCCCTGCGATCGCAGGGGGATCGTATACTGAAGCTTTCTTT. V usage is TRBV7-9 and J usage is TRBJ1-1, with 7 bases matching TRBD1. Germline V CDR1 and CDR2: SEHNR, FQNEAQ (reference sequence). The CDR3 extends over 17 amino acids. The V segment lost 5 bases and the J segment 5 bases; nucleotides outside the gene matches: 17.

This clone has only one observation. The chain joins TRBV10-3 to TRBJ1-2; 7 nucleotides match TRBD1. Germline lookup yields CDR1 ENHRY and CDR2 SYGVKD. V lost 2 bases to trimming and J lost 2 bases; unmatched junction nucleotides: 2. CDR3 length equals 14 residues. Written as DNA, the CDR3 is TGTGCCATCAGTGAGACAGGGGACAACTATGGCTACACCTTC. Amino acids: CAISETGDNYGYTF.

CDR3 sequence reads: CASSVEGTHFDTQYF. CDR3 bases: TGCGCCAGCAGCGTTGAGGGGACTCACTTCGATACGCAGTATTTT. This chain connects TRBV5-1 to TRBJ2-3; TRBD2 is a possible D gene (6 bases). Germline lookup yields CDR1 SGHRS and CDR2 YFSETQ. The length of the CDR3 is 15 residues. The V end was cut by 4 bases, the J end by 6 bases, with 18 bases between.

The chain couples TRBV25-1 to TRBJ1-6; a possible D gene is TRBD1 (5 bases). Between the trimmed V and J ends, which lost 3 bases and 9 bases, there was a span of 9 bases. The CDR3 contains 13 residues. Germline assignment: CDR1 MGHDK and CDR2 SYGVNS. CDR3 residues: CASSEEGRSPLHF. DNA of the CDR3: TGTGCCAGCAGTGAGGAGGGGCGTTCACCCCTCCACTTT.

The genes are TRBV19 and TRBJ2-7, with 8 nucleotides matching TRBD1. The germline V gene encodes CDR1 LNHDA and CDR2 SQIVND (reference sequence). CDR3 length: 14 residues. After removal of 5 bases from V and 4 bases from J, the junction contained 7 bases not matched to a gene. CDR3 sequence (DNA): TGTGCCAGTAGTTTTCCCGGGACAGGATACGAGCAGTACTTC. This encodes CASSFPGTGYEQYF.

The chain carries TRBV27 and TRBJ1-1, with a possible D match to TRBD1 (6 bases). Germline lookup yields CDR1 MNHEY and CDR2 SMNVEV (reference sequence). The CDR3 runs 15 residues. With 4 bases removed from V and 5 bases from J, the gap between germline ends came to 17 bases. This CDR3 reads CASSSGWGGRTEAFF. As DNA, the CDR3 is TGTGCCAGCAGTTCCGGATGGGGGGGCCGAACTGAAGCTTTCTTT.

The chain employs TRBV7-8 and TRBJ2-7; D is perhaps TRBD2 (6 bases). With 8 bases removed from V and 3 bases from J, the gap between germline ends came to 14 bases. CDR3 size: 13 residues. The germline V gene encodes CDR1 SGHVS and CDR2 FQNEAQ. This CDR3 is CASGGTGDYEQYF. The CDR3 bases are TGTGCCAGCGGCGGGACGGGAGACTACGAGCAGTACTTC. The full variable domain, rest sourced from reference TRBV7-8 and TRBJ2-7, is GAGVSQSPRYKVAKRGQDVALRCDPISGHVSLFWYQQALGQGPEFLTYFQNEAQLDKSGLPSDRFFAERPEGSVSTLKIQRTQQEDSAVYLCASGGTGDYEQYFGPGTRLTVT.

The rearrangement joins TRBV7-9 to TRBJ1-4; no definite D call. Deletions cut 2 bases from V and 6 bases from J, with 10 bases between. The CDR3 is 14 residues long. Germline V lookup: CDR1 SEHNR, CDR2 FQNEAQ (reference sequence). The CDR3 sequence: CASSLLGGDEKLFF. CDR3 DNA sequence: TGTGCCAGCAGCTTATTAGGAGGTGATGAAAAACTGTTTTTT.

This clone turned up a few times. CDR3 in amino acids: CASSHPQNGYTF. DNA of the CDR3: TGTGCCAGCAGTCATCCACAGAATGGCTACACCTTC. The genes are TRBV6-6 and TRBJ1-2; D call uncertain. This CDR3 has 12 amino acids. CDR1 and CDR2 from the germline V gene are MNHNY and SVGAGI (reference sequence). The V end lost 5 bases, the J end lost 6 bases, and 10 bases lay between the germline ends.

The chain links TRBV19 to TRBJ2-7, with 8 nucleotides matching TRBD2. Germline values: CDR1 LNHDA, CDR2 SQIVND (reference sequence). There are 15 residues in the CDR3. Trimming removed 3 bases from V and 1 base from J; junction bases left unmatched: 5. The CDR3: CASSMSAGGSYEQYF. The DNA of the CDR3 is TGTGCCAGTAGTATGAGCGCGGGGGGATCCTACGAGCAGTACTTC.

This clone was detected only a few times. V and J are TRBV5-1 and TRBJ1-4; no definite D call. V lost 4 bases, J lost 4 bases, and 14 bases lay in between. The CDR3 is 15 amino acids. CDR1 and CDR2 (germline): SGHRS, YFSETQ. The CDR3 DNA sequence: TGCGCCAGCAGCATATCGGACGGGGATAATGAAAAACTGTTTTTT. Encoded protein: CASSISDGDNEKLFF.

The chain links TRBV6-9 to TRBJ1-5, with D perhaps TRBD1 (5 bases). With 0 bases removed from V and 4 bases from J, the gap between germline ends came to 13 bases. Germline assignment: CDR1 MNHGY and CDR2 SVAAGI. This CDR3 has 16 amino acids. CDR3 in amino acids: CASSYSVPRVNQPQHF. CDR3 sequence (DNA): TGTGCCAGCAGTTATTCCGTCCCCAGGGTTAATCAGCCCCAGCATTTT.

This clone was detected only once. The chain couples TRBV6-5 to TRBJ2-1; tentative D call: TRBD2 (5 bases). The germline CDR1 and CDR2 sequences are MNHEY and SVGAGI. This CDR3 spans 14 amino acids. Between the trimmed V and J ends, which lost 5 bases and 0 bases, there was a span of 8 bases. The chain's CDR3 is CASSRTYSYNEQFF. The CDR3 DNA sequence: TGTGCCAGCAGTCGGACTTACTCCTACAATGAGCAGTTCTTC.

This sequence joins TRBV7-8 and TRBJ2-7; TRBD1 is a possible D gene (6 bases). The CDR3 loop spans 13 amino acids. Germline V gene lookup returns CDR1 SGHVS and CDR2 FQNEAQ. V was pared by 5 bases and J by 5 bases, with 13 bases between. CDR3 bases: TGTGCCAGCAGCGTTACAGGGTCCAACGAGCAGTACTTC. This encodes CASSVTGSNEQYF.

J is TRBJ1-1 and V is TRBV7-2; 7 bases align to TRBD1. Germline assignment: CDR1 SGHTA and CDR2 FQGNSA. V gave up 5 bases and J gave up 4 bases; unmatched junction bases: 4. This CDR3 is built from 13 residues. The CDR3 is CASSRNRGTEAFF. CDR3 nucleotide sequence: TGTGCCAGCAGCCGGAACAGGGGCACTGAAGCTTTCTTT.

This chain joins TRBV5-1 and TRBJ1-3, with D possibly matching TRBD1 (6 bases). The V gene's germline CDR1 is SGHRS and CDR2 YFSETQ. CDR3 size: 16 residues. Trimming shortened V by 0 bases and J by 2 bases, and 12 bases separated the two germline ends. CDR3 coding DNA: TGCGCCAGCAGCTTGGGAACAGGGCCTCCTGGAAACACCATATATTTT. It encodes CASSLGTGPPGNTIYF.

This clone has just a few counts. The DNA for the CDR3 is TGTGCCAGCAGCTTGGGCAGGGGCGAGGGAACTGAAGCTTTCTTT. It encodes CASSLGRGEGTEAFF. The chain recombines TRBV11-2 with TRBJ1-1, with D perhaps matching TRBD1 (6 bases). Per the germline V gene, CDR1 is SGHAT and CDR2 is FQNNGV. Trimming pared 3 bases from V and 5 bases from J, leaving 16 bases between. The CDR3 totals 15 residues.

The chain employs TRBV5-4 and TRBJ1-3; 9 positions match TRBD1. Trimming cost V 4 bases and J 2 bases; bases outside gene matches: 10. Germline loops: CDR1 SGHNT, CDR2 YYREEE (reference sequence). The CDR3 spans 17 residues. DNA for the CDR3: TGTGCCAGCAGCGCCGGGACAGGGATATTCCCTGGAAACACCATATATTTT. It yields the protein CASSAGTGIFPGNTIYF.

The rearrangement joins TRBV6-6 to TRBJ2-5, with TRBD1 matching over 7 bases. This CDR3 has 14 amino acids. Germline values: CDR1 MNHNY, CDR2 SVGAGI (reference sequence). The J segment lost 1 base and the V segment lost 6 bases, leaving 5 bases of the junction unmatched. CDR3 sequence reads: CASRAGTAQETQYF. CDR3 DNA sequence: TGTGCCAGCAGGGCAGGGACAGCCCAAGAGACCCAGTACTTC.

V gene TRBV6-5 combines with J gene TRBJ2-1; possibly TRBD2 for D (5 bases). This CDR3 is built from 14 residues. CDR1 is MNHEY and CDR2 is SVGAGI in the germline V gene. V lost 4 bases to trimming and J lost 8 bases, with 15 bases between them. DNA for the CDR3: TGTGCCAGCAGTTCGCGGAGTAGCGAGGATGAGCAGTTCTTC. Amino acids: CASSSRSSEDEQFF.

J is TRBJ1-1 and V is TRBV27; no reliable D call. CDR1 is MNHEY and CDR2 is SMNVEV in the germline V gene (reference sequence). Between the trimmed V and J ends, which lost 2 bases and 1 base, there was a span of 5 bases. CDR3 length: 13 amino acids. The CDR3 loop reads CASSLVRNTEAFF. CDR3 DNA: TGTGCCAGCAGTTTAGTGAGGAACACTGAAGCTTTCTTT.

This clone came up a few times. The V gene is TRBV5-6, the J gene TRBJ1-5; no clear D. The ends were cut back, 3 bases at V and 2 bases at J, with 12 bases in the middle. Germline loops: CDR1 SGHDT, CDR2 YYEEEE. CDR3 length: 15 amino acids. The CDR3 coding sequence is TGTGCCAGCAGCTCGGGTCTGAAGGGCAATCAGCCCCAGCATTTT. Translated, it gives CASSSGLKGNQPQHF.

The CDR3 protein is CASSLNRGAGTNEKLFF. CDR3 bases: TGTGCCAGCAGTTTAAACAGGGGGGCGGGAACTAATGAAAAACTGTTTTTT. The chain couples TRBV28 to TRBJ1-4; TRBD1 matches at 8 bases. Germline trimming cut 2 bases from V and 1 base from J; bases unmatched to any gene: 6. Germline V gives CDR1 MDHEN, CDR2 SYDVKM. The CDR3 sequence is 17 residues long. The full variable domain, its missing parts supplied by reference TRBV28 and TRBJ1-4, is DVKVTQSSRYLVKRTGEKVFLECVQDMDHENMFWYRQDPGLGLRLIYFSYDVKMKEKGDIPEGYSVSREKKERFSLILESASTNQTSMYLCASSLNRGAGTNEKLFFGSGTQLSVL.